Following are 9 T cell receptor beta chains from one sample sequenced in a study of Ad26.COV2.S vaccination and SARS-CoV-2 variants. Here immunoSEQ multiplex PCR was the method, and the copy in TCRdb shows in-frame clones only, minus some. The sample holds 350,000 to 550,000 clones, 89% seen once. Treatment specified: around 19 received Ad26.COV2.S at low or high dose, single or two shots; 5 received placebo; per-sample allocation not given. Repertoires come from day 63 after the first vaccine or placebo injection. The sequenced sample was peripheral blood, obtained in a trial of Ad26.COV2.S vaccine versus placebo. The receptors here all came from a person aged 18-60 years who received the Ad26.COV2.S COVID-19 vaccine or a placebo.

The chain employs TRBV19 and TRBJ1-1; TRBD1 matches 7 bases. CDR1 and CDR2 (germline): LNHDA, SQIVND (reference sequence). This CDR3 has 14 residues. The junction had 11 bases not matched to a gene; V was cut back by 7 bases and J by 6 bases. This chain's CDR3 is CASMSGTASPEAFF. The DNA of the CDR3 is TGTGCCAGTATGTCCGGGACAGCTAGCCCTGAAGCTTTCTTT.

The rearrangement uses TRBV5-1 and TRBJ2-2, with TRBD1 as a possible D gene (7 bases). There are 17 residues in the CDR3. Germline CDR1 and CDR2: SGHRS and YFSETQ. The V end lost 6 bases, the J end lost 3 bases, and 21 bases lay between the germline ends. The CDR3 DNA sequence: TGCGCCAGCATAGCCCACCCCCAGGGGGGATACACCGGGGAGCTGTTTTTT. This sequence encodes CASIAHPQGGYTGELFF.

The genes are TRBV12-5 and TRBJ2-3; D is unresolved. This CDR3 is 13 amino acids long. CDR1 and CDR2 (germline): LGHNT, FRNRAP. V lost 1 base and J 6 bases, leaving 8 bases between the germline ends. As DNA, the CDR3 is TGTGCTAGTGGTTTGGGGTGGTCGGATACGCAGTATTTT. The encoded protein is CASGLGWSDTQYF.

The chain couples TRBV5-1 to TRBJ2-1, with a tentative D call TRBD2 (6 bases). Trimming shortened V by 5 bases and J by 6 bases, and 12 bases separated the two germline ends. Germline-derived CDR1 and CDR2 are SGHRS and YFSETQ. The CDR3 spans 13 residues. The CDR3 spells CASREGAGNEQFF. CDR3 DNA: TGCGCCAGCAGGGAGGGAGCGGGCAATGAGCAGTTCTTC.

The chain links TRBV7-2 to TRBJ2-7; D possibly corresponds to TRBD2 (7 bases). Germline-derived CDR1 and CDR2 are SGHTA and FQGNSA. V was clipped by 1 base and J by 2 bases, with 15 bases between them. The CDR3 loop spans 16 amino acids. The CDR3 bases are TGTGCCAGCAGCTTAGGGTTCAGAGGGGGGGCCTACGAGCAGTACTTC. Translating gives CASSLGFRGGAYEQYF.

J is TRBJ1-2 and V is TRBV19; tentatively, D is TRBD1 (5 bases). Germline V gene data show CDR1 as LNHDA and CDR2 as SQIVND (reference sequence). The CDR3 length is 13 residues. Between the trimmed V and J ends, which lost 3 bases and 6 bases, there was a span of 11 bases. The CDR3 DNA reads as TGTGCCAGTAGTATTAGGGGTTCCAATGGCTACACCTTC. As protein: CASSIRGSNGYTF.

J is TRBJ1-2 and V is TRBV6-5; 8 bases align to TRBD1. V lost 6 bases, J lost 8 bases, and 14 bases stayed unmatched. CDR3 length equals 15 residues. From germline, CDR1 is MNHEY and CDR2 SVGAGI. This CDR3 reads CASSRGPALDGGYTF. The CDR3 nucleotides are TGTGCCAGCAGCAGGGGGCCCGCGCTAGACGGCGGCTACACCTTC.

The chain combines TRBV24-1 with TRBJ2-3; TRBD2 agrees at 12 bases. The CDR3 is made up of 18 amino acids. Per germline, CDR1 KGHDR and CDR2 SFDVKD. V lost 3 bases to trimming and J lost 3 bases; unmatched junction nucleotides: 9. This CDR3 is CATSDPSGRALWTDTQYF. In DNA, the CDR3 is TGTGCCACCAGTGATCCTAGCGGGAGGGCCCTCTGGACAGATACGCAGTATTTT.

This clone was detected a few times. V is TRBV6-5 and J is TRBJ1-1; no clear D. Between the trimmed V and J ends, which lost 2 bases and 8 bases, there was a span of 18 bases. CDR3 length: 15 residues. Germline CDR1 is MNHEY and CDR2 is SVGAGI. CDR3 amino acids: CASSYDADALTEAFF. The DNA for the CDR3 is TGTGCCAGCAGTTACGACGCAGACGCATTGACGGAAGCTTTCTTT.